These 3 T cell receptor beta chains were all obtained from the same sample, sequenced in a study of OX40 agonist ivuxolimab in advanced cancers. TCRdb keeps only in-frame clones here, not all; method: immunoSEQ multiplex PCR. Counted here are tens of thousands of clones, about 90% occurring once; the ten biggest clones make up 5.4%. The specimen comprised CD4+ or CD8+ T cells sorted from blood, sampled in a trial of the OX40 agonist ivuxolimab. Source of these receptors: an adult with an advanced solid tumor such as melanoma, head and neck, liver or kidney cancer.

The chain couples TRBV23-1 to TRBJ2-7, with 9 nucleotides matching TRBD2. TRBV23-1 qualifies as an ORF whose function is uncertain. With 0 bases clipped from V and 3 bases from J, the junction kept 6 bases outside the gene matches. The CDR3 is 16 residues long. As DNA, the CDR3 is TGCGCCAGCAGTCAATCGGGCGGGAGGGGTGGCTACGAGCAGTACTTC. It translates to CASSQSGGRGGYEQYF.

The chain links TRBV28 to TRBJ2-1; 8 positions match TRBD1. The CDR3 length is 13 residues. CDR1 is MDHEN, CDR2 SYDVKM, per germline. V lost 5 bases, J lost 3 bases, and 0 bases stayed unmatched. The CDR3 protein is CASSTGGYNEQFF. The DNA for the CDR3 is TGTGCCAGCAGTACAGGGGGCTACAATGAGCAGTTCTTC.

Only a few counts were recorded for this clone. This chain connects TRBV7-9 to TRBJ1-2; tentatively, D is TRBD1 (6 bases). Trimming removed 5 bases at V and 4 bases at J, with 20 bases between. This CDR3 is 16 amino acids long. CDR1 is SEHNR and CDR2 is FQNEAQ in the germline V gene (reference sequence). The CDR3 coding sequence is TGTGCCAGCAGCGCAGATGGTCAGGGGTCGGGCTATGGCTACACCTTC. Protein product: CASSADGQGSGYGYTF. Looking up the rest from reference TRBV7-9 and TRBJ1-2 gives the full variable domain: DTGVSQNPRHKITKRGQNVTFRCDPISEHNRLYWYRQTLGQGPEFLTYFQNEAQLEKSRLLSDRFSAERPKGSFSTLEIQRTEQGDSAMYLCASSADGQGSGYGYTFGSGTRLTVV.